The 4 T cell receptor beta chains given below trace back to one sample, sequenced in a study of STAT5B mutations in CD4+ large granular lymphocyte leukemia. The protocol was immunoSEQ multiplex PCR, while the TCRdb copy is restricted to in-frame clones and leaves out a portion. The sample consists of about 38,000 clones, approximately 72% of them appearing once. Sequences were obtained from CD4+ T cells from blood buffy coats. The receptor set was obtained from a human donor in good health.

This chain links TRBV19 with TRBJ2-7; 9 bases are a match to TRBD1. Germline CDR1 and CDR2: LNHDA and SQIVND (reference sequence). The CDR3 spans 14 residues. Germline trimming cut 5 bases from V and 6 bases from J; bases unmatched to any gene: 8. DNA of the CDR3: TGTGCCAGTAGTTTACAGGGGGCTTCAGTCGAGCAGTACTTC. Translation: CASSLQGASVEQYF. Using reference TRBV19 and TRBJ2-7 for the parts outside the CDR3, the full variable domain is DGGITQSPKYLFRKEGQNVTLSCEQNLNHDAMYWYRQDPGQGLRLIYYSQIVNDFQKGDIAEGYSVSREKKESFPLTVTSAQKNPTAFYLCASSLQGASVEQYFGPGTRLTVT.

The chain links TRBV2 to TRBJ1-5, with TRBD1 identical over 8 bases. Trimming at V came to 4 bases and at J to 6 bases, leaving 5 bases not matched to a gene. Germline CDR1 and CDR2: SNHLY and FYNNEI. This CDR3 has 14 amino acids. This chain's CDR3 is CASSGSGGLQPQHF. In nucleotides, the CDR3 is TGTGCCAGCAGTGGATCAGGGGGCCTTCAGCCCCAGCATTTT.

The V and J genes are TRBV11-2 and TRBJ2-7; D unresolved. Looked up from germline, CDR1 is SGHAT and CDR2 is FQNNGV. V lost 1 base and J 6 bases, leaving 10 bases between the germline ends. CDR3 size: 13 residues. The CDR3: CASSLVDLVEQYF. The CDR3 DNA reads TGTGCCAGCAGCTTAGTCGATTTGGTCGAGCAGTACTTC.

This chain joins TRBV5-1 and TRBJ1-1; the D is unclear. Germline CDR1 and CDR2: SGHRS and YFSETQ. Trimming cost V 0 bases and J 0 bases, with 9 bases left between them. CDR3 length: 15 amino acids. The CDR3 loop is CASSLGNLLNTEAFF. CDR3 coding DNA: TGCGCCAGCAGCTTGGGGAACCTCCTGAACACTGAAGCTTTCTTT. The full variable domain, with the rest looked up from reference TRBV5-1 and TRBJ1-1, is KAGVTQTPRYLIKTRGQQVTLSCSPISGHRSVSWYQQTPGQGLQFLFEYFSETQRNKGNFPGRFSGRQFSNSRSEMNVSTLELGDSALYLCASSLGNLLNTEAFFGQGTRLTVV.